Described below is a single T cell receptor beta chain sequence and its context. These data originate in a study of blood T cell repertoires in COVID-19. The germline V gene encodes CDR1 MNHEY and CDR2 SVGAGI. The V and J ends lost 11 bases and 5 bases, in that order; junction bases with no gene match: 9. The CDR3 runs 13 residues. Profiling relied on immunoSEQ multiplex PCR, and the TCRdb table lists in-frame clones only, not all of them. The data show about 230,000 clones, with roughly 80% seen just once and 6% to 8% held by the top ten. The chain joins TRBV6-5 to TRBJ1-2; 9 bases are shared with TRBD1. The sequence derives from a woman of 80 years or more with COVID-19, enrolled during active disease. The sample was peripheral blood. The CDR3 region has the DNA TGTGCCGGGGGGACAGGGAATTTGTATGGCTACACCTTC. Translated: CAGGTGNLYGYTF.